The table lists the clone carrying this TCR beta chain with a count of one. The data stem from a study of blood T cell repertoires in COVID-19. Across the whole study: Samples of COVID-19 (acute and convalescent) were obtained from the United States, Italy and Spain. Nucleic acid was either cDNA or gDNA, and it came from T cells, B-cell-depleted T cells, or PBMCs.

Sequenced by immunoSEQ multiplex PCR; TCRdb stores in-frame clones only, minus some. Among 190,000 or so clones, nearly 90% were seen once, and the ten largest hold about 0.66%. Trimming took 1 base from V and 7 from J, leaving 11 bases between them. Germline values: CDR1 LGHDT, CDR2 YNNKEL (reference sequence). This CDR3 is built from 14 residues. The chain has TRBV3-1 (or the pseudogene TRBV3-2) and TRBJ1-5; no reliable D call. The TCR sequence derives from a man aged 45 to 65 with acute or convalescent COVID-19. The specimen sequenced was peripheral blood. The CDR3 sequence is CASSQGAGSQPQHF. In DNA form, the CDR3 reads TGTGCCAGCAGCCAAGGAGCGGGGAGCCAGCCCCAGCATTTT.